What follows are 27 T cell receptor beta chains derived from one specimen sequenced in a study of beta chain features in type 1 diabetes. The sequenced template was cDNA made from the entire isolated RNA. The assay was immunoSEQ multiplex PCR, and TCRdb's table has in-frame clones only and misses some. Here the sample spans under 20,000 clones, 40% to 60% being singletons. Sequencing was carried out using stem cell memory CD4+ T cells from blood. Receptors were obtained from a man younger than 35 in good health.

This clone was detected only a few times. The chain recombines TRBV6-1 with TRBJ2-3; no firm D call. CDR3 length equals 14 residues. Germline CDR1 reads MNHNS; CDR2 reads SASEGT. V was clipped by 0 bases and J by 4 bases, with 8 bases between them. The CDR3 DNA follows: TGTGCCAGCAGTGAAGCCGGTTATCCAGATACGCAGTATTTT. This sequence encodes CASSEAGYPDTQYF.

V gene TRBV7-2 combines with J gene TRBJ2-1; TRBD2 matches 7 bases. The CDR3 spans 15 residues. In germline, CDR1 is SGHTA, CDR2 FQGNSA. Trimming at V came to 1 base and at J to 4 bases, leaving 4 bases not matched to a gene. CDR3: CASSLEAGEYNEQFF. CDR3 nucleotides: TGTGCCAGCAGCTTAGAGGCGGGGGAGTACAATGAGCAGTTCTTC.

This clone was counted between two and nine times. The chain uses TRBV6-1 and TRBJ2-5, with TRBD1 identical over 10 bases. The CDR3 is 14 amino acids. V shed 6 bases, J shed 5 bases, and the junction held 6 bases outside the gene matches. The germline CDR1 and CDR2 sequences are MNHNS and SASEGT. CDR3 in DNA: TGTGCCAGCAGGTTGGGACAGGGGCGCGAGACCCAGTACTTC. The encoded protein is CASRLGQGRETQYF.

The rearrangement uses TRBV18 and TRBJ1-6; a possible D gene is TRBD1 (5 bases). Germline V CDR1 and CDR2: KGHSH, LQKENI. The V and J ends lost 2 bases and 7 bases respectively, with 9 bases between them. CDR3 size: 14 residues. CDR3 loop: CASSPGARNSPLHF. CDR3 DNA: TGTGCCAGCTCACCAGGGGCGCGGAATTCACCCCTCCACTTT.

This clone was seen more than once but under ten times. This chain joins TRBV4-3 and TRBJ2-7, with 11 bases identical to TRBD1. With 0 bases clipped from V and 7 bases from J, the junction kept 11 bases outside the gene matches. Germline assignment: CDR1 LGHNA and CDR2 YSLEER. The CDR3 is 17 amino acids. The CDR3 bases are TGCGCCAGCAGCCAAGATCAAACCGGACAGGGGGCTGGAGAGCAGTACTTC. It encodes CASSQDQTGQGAGEQYF.

The J gene is TRBJ1-4, the V gene TRBV7-2; maybe TRBD1 (5 bases). Germline V gene data show CDR1 as SGHTA and CDR2 as FQGNSA. The CDR3 is 16 residues long. Trimming cost V 2 bases and J 2 bases, with 12 bases left between them. As DNA, the CDR3 is TGTGCCAGCAGCTTACTCGGGGGAGGCACTAATGAAAAACTGTTTTTT. Its translation: CASSLLGGGTNEKLFF.

This clone came up a few times. The genes are TRBV10-3 and TRBJ1-2, with D possibly being TRBD1 (6 bases). The CDR3 is 15 residues long. V lost 2 bases to trimming and J lost 2 bases, with 12 bases between them. CDR1 and CDR2 (germline): ENHRY, SYGVKD. CDR3 protein: CAISELGHTNYGYTF. The CDR3 region has the DNA TGTGCCATCAGTGAGCTGGGACACACCAACTATGGCTACACCTTC.

V gene TRBV9 combines with J gene TRBJ2-7; D might be TRBD2 (6 bases). Germline CDR1 and CDR2: SGDLS and YYNGEE. The V end lost 0 bases, the J end lost 9 bases, and 19 bases lay between the germline ends. The CDR3 spans 15 residues. The chain's CDR3 is CASSVGDSRQAGQYF. For the CDR3, the DNA is TGTGCCAGCAGCGTAGGGGACTCCCGCCAGGCGGGGCAGTACTTC.

This chain connects TRBV28 to TRBJ2-7; 7 nucleotides line up with TRBD1. CDR3 length equals 14 residues. From germline, CDR1 is MDHEN and CDR2 SYDVKM. V shed 7 bases, J shed 4 bases, and the junction held 10 bases outside the gene matches. The CDR3 DNA is TGTGCCAGCACCCACCAGGGACAGTATTACGAGCAGTACTTC. It codes for CASTHQGQYYEQYF.

V and J are TRBV7-2 and TRBJ1-2; 8 bases align to TRBD1. The CDR3 sequence is 16 residues long. CDR1 SGHTA and CDR2 FQGNSA come from the germline V gene. V shed 1 base and J 5 bases; nucleotides not matched to a gene: 9. The CDR3 coding sequence is TGTGCCAGCAGCTTAGTGGGAGGACAGGGCTATTATGGCTACACCTTC. Translated: CASSLVGGQGYYGYTF.

In this sample, this clone is medium-sized (0.01 to 0.1%). The rearrangement links TRBV7-9 to TRBJ2-7; 10 bases map to TRBD2. Per the germline V gene, CDR1 is SEHNR and CDR2 is FQNEAQ (reference sequence). This CDR3 region has 15 residues. The ends lost 5 bases at V and 2 bases at J; junction bases unmatched: 6. The CDR3 DNA sequence: TGTGCCAGCAGCGATCCTAGCGGGGGAACCTACGAGCAGTACTTC. Translation: CASSDPSGGTYEQYF.

The V gene is TRBV4-1, the J gene TRBJ2-1, with 15 bases identical to TRBD2. V lost 6 bases, J lost 8 bases, and 17 bases stayed unmatched. Germline-derived CDR1 and CDR2 are MGHRA and YSYEKL. This CDR3 comprises 19 residues. The CDR3 nucleotides read TGCGCCAGCAGACCCGGACTAGCGGGGGGGATCCCTCCTAGGGATGAGCAGTTCTTC. It encodes CASRPGLAGGIPPRDEQFF.

This clone showed up just a few times. The chain uses TRBV4-1 and TRBJ1-2; no clear D gene. V was clipped by 0 bases and J by 4 bases, with 12 bases between them. CDR3 length: 15 residues. Germline V gene data show CDR1 as MGHRA and CDR2 as YSYEKL. CDR3 DNA: TGCGCCAGCAGCCAAGATCGTGGGCTCGGCTATGGCTACACCTTC. Encoded protein: CASSQDRGLGYGYTF.

This clone was recorded only once. This sequence joins TRBV29-1 and TRBJ1-1, with a tentative D call TRBD1 (5 bases). CDR1 and CDR2 (germline): SQVTM, ANQGSEA. CDR3 length equals 16 residues. Trimming took off 1 base at V and 1 base at J, with 16 bases between the two ends. The CDR3: CSVEVPGRSRNTEAFF. The CDR3 DNA follows: TGCAGCGTTGAAGTCCCAGGGCGGTCAAGGAACACTGAAGCTTTCTTT.

In this sample, this clone turned up a few times. The J gene is TRBJ2-2, the V gene TRBV19, with 8 nucleotides matching TRBD1. V lost 5 bases, J lost 5 bases, and 4 bases stayed unmatched. The germline V gene has CDR1 LNHDA and CDR2 SQIVND (reference sequence). The CDR3 runs 14 residues. The CDR3 coding sequence is TGTGCCAGTAGTTCGGACAGGGCTACCGGGGAGCTGTTTTTT. Translating gives CASSSDRATGELFF.

The chain joins TRBV30 to TRBJ1-2; 11 bases align to TRBD1. Trimming cost V 8 bases and J 1 base; bases outside gene matches: 6. Germline V gene sequence: CDR1 GTSNPN, CDR2 SVGIG (reference sequence). This CDR3 has 14 amino acids. In DNA, the CDR3 is TGTGCCGGGACAGGGGGGACCTTTAACTATGGCTACACCTTC. Translated: CAGTGGTFNYGYTF. Looking up the rest from reference TRBV30 and TRBJ1-2 gives the full variable domain: SQTIHQWPATLVQPVGSPLSLECTVEGTSNPNLYWYRQAAGRGLQLLFYSVGIGQISSEVPQNLSASRPQDRQFILSSKKLLLSDSGFYLCAGTGGTFNYGYTFGSGTRLTVV.

The chain links TRBV7-3 to TRBJ1-1; tentative D call: TRBD1 (6 bases). Trimming cost V 0 bases and J 5 bases, with 7 bases left between them. CDR3 length: 13 residues. CDR1 SGHTA and CDR2 FQGTGA come from the germline V gene. Here the CDR3 DNA reads TGTGCCAGCAGCTTAACGACAGGAACTGAAGCTTTCTTT. Protein product: CASSLTTGTEAFF.

V gene TRBV13 combines with J gene TRBJ2-7, with 8 bases aligning to TRBD1. The CDR3 is 17 amino acids. Germline CDR1 reads PRHDT; CDR2 reads FYEKMQ (reference sequence). V lost 5 bases, J lost 3 bases, and 15 bases stayed unmatched. The CDR3 sequence: CASSQGQERRFNYEQYF. The CDR3 coding sequence is TGTGCCAGCAGCCAGGGACAGGAGAGACGATTTAACTACGAGCAGTACTTC.

J is TRBJ2-5 and V is TRBV18; 7 bases align to TRBD1. The last part of the DNA fits TRBJ2-7 better; the J call may be wrong. Germline values: CDR1 KGHSH, CDR2 LQKENI. There are 15 residues in the CDR3. The DNA of the CDR3 is TGTGCCAGCTCACCACGATCGGACAGGCAGTACGAGCAGTACTTC. Encoded protein: CASSPRSDRQYEQYF.

CDR3 nucleotide sequence: TGTGCCAGCAGCTTACTTCAGGGCGCACCCCTCCACTTT. Translation: CASSLLQGAPLHF. The rearrangement uses TRBV7-2 and TRBJ1-6; D possibly corresponds to TRBD1 (5 bases). Germline CDR1 SGHTA, CDR2 FQGNSA. V shed 2 bases and J shed 11 bases, with 10 bases lying between them. This CDR3 contains 13 residues.

This clone was seen only a few times. The chain carries TRBV7-2 and TRBJ1-2; no clear D gene. V was cut by 10 bases and J by 6 bases, with 6 bases left in between. The CDR3 spans 9 residues. Germline V gene lookup returns CDR1 SGHTA and CDR2 FQGNSA. The CDR3 spells CAIRNGYTF. CDR3 nucleotide sequence: TGTGCCATCCGTAATGGCTACACCTTC.

The rearrangement uses TRBV18 and TRBJ2-5; D is perhaps TRBD1 (5 bases). CDR3 length: 14 residues. V was pared by 0 bases and J by 5 bases, with 10 bases between. The germline CDR1 and CDR2 sequences are KGHSH and LQKENI. For the CDR3, the DNA is TGTGCCAGCTCACCACCCCCTGCAGGGGAGACCCAGTACTTC. This gives the protein CASSPPPAGETQYF.

The chain is built from TRBV5-1 and TRBJ2-3; 8 bases align to TRBD2. Germline CDR1 SGHRS, CDR2 YFSETQ. CDR3 length: 18 residues. V shed 4 bases, J shed 2 bases, and the junction held 15 bases outside the gene matches. The CDR3 loop reads CASSLSRLSGAPTDTQYF. The CDR3 DNA reads TGCGCCAGCAGCCTGTCTCGCCTTAGCGGGGCTCCCACAGATACGCAGTATTTT.

This clone was found a few times. The genes are TRBV5-4 and TRBJ2-2, with TRBD2 matching over 10 bases. Losses at the gene ends were 3 bases for V and 4 bases for J; bases not matched to a gene: 9. This CDR3 comprises 17 residues. Germline lookup yields CDR1 SGHNT and CDR2 YYREEE (reference sequence). The CDR3 nucleotides are TGTGCCAGCAGCTCACCCTTAGCGGGGGGCGGCACCGGGGAGCTGTTTTTT. Protein product: CASSSPLAGGGTGELFF. Variable domain in full (rest from reference TRBV5-4 and TRBJ2-2): ETGVTQSPTHLIKTRGQQVTLRCSSQSGHNTVSWYQQALGQGPQFIFQYYREEENGRGNFPPRFSGLQFPNYSSELNVNALELDDSALYLCASSSPLAGGGTGELFFGEGSRLTVL.

The genes are TRBV4-1 and TRBJ2-3, with D possibly TRBD2 on 7 matching bases. Trimming cost V 4 bases and J 4 bases, with 18 bases left between them. Germline CDR1 MGHRA, CDR2 YSYEKL. The CDR3 consists of 16 residues. Here the CDR3 reads CASSLRGPLSPDTQYF. DNA for the CDR3: TGCGCCAGCAGCCTGCGGGGGCCCCTATCACCAGATACGCAGTATTTT.

The V call is TRBV29-1, the J call TRBJ2-1; unclear D gene. Germline lookup yields CDR1 SQVTM and CDR2 ANQGSEA. V was pared by 5 bases and J by 2 bases, with 13 bases between. CDR3 length equals 14 residues. Written as DNA, the CDR3 is TGCAGCGTTCATGCGACTGCAGCCTACAATGAGCAGTTCTTC. This translates into CSVHATAAYNEQFF.

This chain connects TRBV30 to TRBJ2-5, with 10 bases that match TRBD1. The CDR3 consists of 14 residues. J gave up 4 bases and V 8 bases, and 10 bases lay outside the gene matches. CDR1 is GTSNPN, CDR2 SVGIG, per germline (reference sequence). The CDR3 reads CATGRQGARETQYF. CDR3 DNA sequence: TGTGCCACGGGGAGACAGGGGGCGCGAGAGACCCAGTACTTC.